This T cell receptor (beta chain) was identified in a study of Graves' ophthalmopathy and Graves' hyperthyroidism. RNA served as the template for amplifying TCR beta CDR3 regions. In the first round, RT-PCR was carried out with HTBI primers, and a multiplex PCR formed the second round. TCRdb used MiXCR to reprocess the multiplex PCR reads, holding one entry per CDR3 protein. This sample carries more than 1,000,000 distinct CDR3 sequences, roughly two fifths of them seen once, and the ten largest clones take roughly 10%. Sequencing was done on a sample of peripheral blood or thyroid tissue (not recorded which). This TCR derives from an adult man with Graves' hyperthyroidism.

CDR3 amino acids: CASSHRDRGLGYTF. DNA of the CDR3: TGTGCCAGCAGTCACCGGGACAGGGGGCTTGGCTACACCTTC. The chain recombines TRBV7-2 with TRBJ1-2, with 12 bases matching TRBD1. Per germline, CDR1 SGHTA and CDR2 FQGNSA. The CDR3 length is 14 residues. V trimming: 6 bases; J trimming: 7 bases; junction bases outside the gene matches: 6.